This T cell receptor beta chain was sequenced during a study of T cell responses to AZD1222 COVID-19 vaccine. Findings and caveats of the study: Spike-specific TCR breadth and depth rose after two AZD1222 doses. Unmutated regions of variants are reportedly targeted by nearly half of spike-specific TCRs. Donors were chiefly white British, with a greater number of females, and clonal diversity was perhaps underestimated.

Worth noting for this clone: Its cognate antigen is unknown.

Sequenced by immunoSEQ multiplex PCR; TCRdb stores in-frame clones only, minus some. The sample carries approximately 100,000 clones, 80% to 90% recorded once. Deletions cut 2 bases from V and 3 bases from J, with 14 bases between. The germline CDR1 and CDR2 sequences are LNHDA and SQIVND (reference sequence). The CDR3 loop spans 15 amino acids. The chain couples TRBV19 to TRBJ2-7; the D is unclear. The source of this sequence is an adult in good health. Material: peripheral blood, obtained on day 0 of AZD1222 vaccination. The chain's CDR3 is CASSILRNPDYEQYF. CDR3 bases: TGTGCCAGTAGTATACTGAGAAACCCGGACTACGAGCAGTACTTC.